One and the same sample provided the 10 T cell receptor beta chains below, sequenced in a study of molecular identifiers for immune sequencing clone quantification. TCRdb fed the PCR reads into MiXCR, producing one record per CDR3 protein. The table shows over 300,000 distinct CDR3 sequences, with 24% occurring only once. Material for sequencing was naive CD8+ T cells from blood, with Jurkat cell RNA spiked in. The subset is: FACS-sorted CD8+CD4-CCR7+CD45RA+ naive T cells. The receptor set was obtained from a human donor in good health. Some libraries in this study had Jurkat cell RNA spiked in.

Remarks on this clonotype: This may stem from a read error, because a much larger clone lies one nucleotide away. The chain joins TRBV6-5 to TRBJ1-5, with 8 positions matching TRBD1. Per the germline V gene, CDR1 is MNHEY and CDR2 is SVGAGI. V lost 10 bases and J lost 3; bases outside the gene matches: 14. The CDR3 spans 16 residues. In nucleotides, the CDR3 is TGTGCCATCAACCCCTCAAACAGGGGGTTCAATCAGCCCCAGCATTTT. Its protein product is CAINPSNRGFNQPQHF.

This clonotype was picked up many times. The chain couples TRBV2 to TRBJ2-7, with D uncertain. The CDR3 consists of 13 residues. Germline loops: CDR1 SNHLY, CDR2 FYNNEI. V was clipped by 11 bases and J by 7 bases, with 21 bases between them. DNA for the CDR3: TGTGCCCGCACAGCCCTCCGCGGCTCGGAGCAGTACTTC. The encoded protein is CARTALRGSEQYF.

Concerning this clonotype itself: This CDR3 fails to terminate in the conserved phenylalanine or tryptophan, so it likely reflects a read error. V gene TRBV9 combines with J gene TRBJ2-2; D gene unclear. V lost 0 bases, J lost 2 bases, and 8 bases lay in between. CDR3 length: 15 residues. Germline-derived CDR1 and CDR2 are SGDLS and YYNGEE. CDR3 sequence (DNA): TGTGCCAGCAGCGTAGCTGGGGTAAACACCGGGGAGCTGTTTTAT. It encodes CASSVAGVNTGELFY.

This chain links TRBV4-3 with TRBJ2-1, with a possible D match to TRBD2 (5 bases). Germline CDR1 is LGHNA and CDR2 is YSLEER. Between the trimmed V and J ends, which lost 0 bases and 7 bases, there was a span of 10 bases. This CDR3 spans 14 amino acids. The CDR3 nucleotides are TGCGCCAGCAGCCAAGATCGGGGAACGAATGAGCAGTTCTTC. This gives the protein CASSQDRGTNEQFF.

Notes on this clonotype: Relative to the germline gene, one junction end is altered; a read error may explain this. The chain has TRBV12-3 or TRBV12-4 and TRBJ1-1; D is uncertain. The CDR3 totals 14 residues. In DNA form, the CDR3 reads TGTGCCAGCACGCCCGCAGAGAGGAACGCTGAAGCTTTCTTT. Translating gives CASTPAERNAEAFF.

This clonotype has just a few counts. V usage is TRBV20-1 and J usage is TRBJ2-3; D gene unclear. V lost 2 bases and J 6 bases, leaving 18 bases between the germline ends. The CDR3 length is 15 residues. Germline V lookup: CDR1 DFQATT, CDR2 SNEGSKA (reference sequence). This CDR3 is CSARPLWGTGDTQYF. The CDR3 DNA follows: TGCAGTGCTAGACCTCTGTGGGGAACCGGGGATACGCAGTATTTT.

This clonotype was counted at least ten times. The chain uses TRBV2 and TRBJ2-3; possibly TRBD2 for D (7 bases). Trimming removed 5 bases from V and 6 bases from J, with 21 bases in between. The CDR3 is 16 residues long. The germline CDR1 and CDR2 sequences are SNHLY and FYNNEI. The CDR3 DNA sequence: TGTGCCAGCAGTCCCCCCGTCGGGGGGCTGGGTGATACGCAGTATTTT. Its translation is CASSPPVGGLGDTQYF.

The table lists this clonotype with a few counts. The chain couples TRBV12-3 or TRBV12-4 to TRBJ2-2; 9 bases line up with TRBD1. Trimming at V came to 4 bases and at J to 7 bases, leaving 7 bases not matched to a gene. The CDR3 contains 15 residues. CDR3 sequence (DNA): TGTGCCAGCAGTTCCGGGACAGGGAACGTCGGGGAGCTGTTTTTT. Translation: CASSSGTGNVGELFF.

This clonotype came up many times. This rearrangement joins TRBV18 to TRBJ2-7, with 11 bases matching TRBD2. The V and J ends lost 6 bases and 5 bases, in that order; junction bases with no gene match: 9. The CDR3 sequence is 15 residues long. Per germline, CDR1 KGHSH and CDR2 LQKENI. CDR3 DNA sequence: TGTGCCAGCTCGTATTTTAGCGGGAGGGCCGACGAGCAGTACTTC. This gives the protein CASSYFSGRADEQYF.

This clonotype was detected a few times. The chain has TRBV4-1 and TRBJ2-7; TRBD1 matches 9 bases. CDR3 length: 16 amino acids. V shed 1 base, J shed 5 bases, and the junction held 9 bases outside the gene matches. CDR1 and CDR2 from the germline V gene are MGHRA and YSYEKL. CDR3 protein: CASSQATGQGRHEQYF. DNA for the CDR3: TGCGCCAGCAGCCAAGCTACTGGACAGGGGAGGCACGAGCAGTACTTC.